This T cell receptor beta chain was identified in a study of blood T cells in healthy people across ages. Study conclusions and caveats: Naive CD4+ cells and diversity were both higher in long-lived donors than in aged donors.

Together with a sample-barcoded 5' primer, a J-beta primer mix was included in a second PCR lasting about 6 to 11 cycles. TCRdb re-analysed the 5' RACE reads in MiXCR, keeping a single row per CDR3 protein. The sample has over a million distinct CDR3 sequences; approximately 42% are singletons. V shed 2 bases, J shed 2 bases, and the junction held 3 bases outside the gene matches. The germline V gene encodes CDR1 MNHEY and CDR2 SVGEGT. The CDR3 has 14 amino acids. This clonotype was observed a handful of times. Its antigen is currently unknown. This TCR was sampled from a woman aged 18-35 years in good health. The specimen sequenced was blood. The rearrangement joins TRBV6-2 or TRBV6-3 to TRBJ2-7; 7 nucleotides align to TRBD2. The DNA for the CDR3 is TGTGCCAGCAGTTACGAGGGAGGGCCCTACGAGCAGTACTTC. Translating it yields CASSYEGGPYEQYF.